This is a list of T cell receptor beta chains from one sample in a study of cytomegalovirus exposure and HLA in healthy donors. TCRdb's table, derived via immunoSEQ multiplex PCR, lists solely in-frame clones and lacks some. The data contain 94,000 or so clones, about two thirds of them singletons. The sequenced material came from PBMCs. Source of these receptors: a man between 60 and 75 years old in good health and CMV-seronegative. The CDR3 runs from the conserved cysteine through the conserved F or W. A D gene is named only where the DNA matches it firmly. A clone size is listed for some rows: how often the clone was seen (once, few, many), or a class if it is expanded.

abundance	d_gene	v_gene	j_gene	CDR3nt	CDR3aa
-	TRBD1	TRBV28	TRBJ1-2	TGTGCCAGCAGGCTACAGGGGGCGGTGGATGGCTACACCTTC	CASRLQGAVDGYTF
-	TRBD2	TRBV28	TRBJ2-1	TGTGCCAGCAGGGGCCGGGGAGGGCTGCTCAATGAGCAGTTCTTC	CASRGRGGLLNEQFF
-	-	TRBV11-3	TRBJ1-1	TGTGCCAGCAGCGTAACAGCGAACACTGAAGCTTTCTTT	CASSVTANTEAFF
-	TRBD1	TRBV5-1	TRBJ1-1	TGCGCCAGCAGACCGACAGGGCCGAACACTGAAGCTTTCTTT	CASRPTGPNTEAFF
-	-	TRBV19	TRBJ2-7	TGTGCCAGTAGTCGTGGGACTCCAGAGTGGTACGAGCAGTACTTC	CASSRGTPEWYEQYF
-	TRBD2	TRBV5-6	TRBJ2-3	TGTGCCAGCAGCTTGCCTAGCGGGGACCTTCTTAGCACAGATACGCAGTATTTT	CASSLPSGDLLSTDTQYF
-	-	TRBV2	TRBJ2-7	TGTGCCAGCAACTCACGGGGGAGGGGGGACGAGCAGTACTTC	CASNSRGRGDEQYF
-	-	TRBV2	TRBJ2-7	TGTGCCAGCAGAGTAGGGGCCAGCGAGCAGTACTTC	CASRVGASEQYF
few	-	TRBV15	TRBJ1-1	TGTGCCACCAGCAGCCGGCGGACTGAAGCTTTCTTT	CATSSRRTEAFF
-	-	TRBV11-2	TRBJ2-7	TGTGCCAGCAGCGGAGGACCCCCGGAGTCCGGTGGGCAGTACTTC	CASSGGPPESGGQYF
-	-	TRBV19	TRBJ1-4	TGTGCCAGCCAGGGTTTACTTGGGGTTGATTCTTCAACTAATGAAAAACTGTTTTTT	CASQGLLGVDSSTNEKLFF
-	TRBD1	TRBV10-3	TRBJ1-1	TGTGCCTCAGCTGGGACAGACATGAACACTGAAGCTTTCTTT	CASAGTDMNTEAFF
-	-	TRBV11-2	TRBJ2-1	TGTGCCAGCAGTTTGGGGGGGGGCTGGGATGAGCAGTTCTTC	CASSLGGGWDEQFF
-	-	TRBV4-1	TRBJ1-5	TGCGCCAGCAGCCAAGGCAGTAGCAATCAGCCCCAGCATTTT	CASSQGSSNQPQHF
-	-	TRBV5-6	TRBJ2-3	TGTGCCAGCAGCTTGTGGCGGGACGACACAGATACGCAGTATTTT	CASSLWRDDTDTQYF
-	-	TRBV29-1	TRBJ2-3	TGCAGCGGGAAGACAGGAATAAGTACTGCTAGCACAGATACGCAGTATTTT	CSGKTGISTASTDTQYF